These T cell receptor beta chains were read from a single sample in a study of T cell responses to AZD1222 COVID-19 vaccine. Using immunoSEQ multiplex PCR, the repertoire was profiled, and TCRdb retains in-frame clones only, with some absent. The table shows around 110,000 clones, with around 90% occurring only once. The material sequenced was peripheral blood, taken 28 days after the second AZD1222 dose. Receptors originate from an adult who received the AZD1222 COVID-19 vaccine. Both conserved end residues are part of each CDR3. The D gene is left open where the match is weak. Some rows have no size entry. The others give once, few or many, or a class for an expanded clone.

J gene	CDR3 length	D gene	clone size	V gene	CDR3 DNA	CDR3 protein
TRBJ2-5	16	-	-	TRBV25-1	TGTGCCAGCAGTGACGACAGGGGAGGGTCTCCAGAGACCCAGTACTTC	CASSDDRGGSPETQYF
TRBJ1-1	13	-	-	TRBV13	TGTGCCAGCAGCTTGTTGGCGAACACTGAAGCTTTCTTT	CASSLLANTEAFF
TRBJ1-1	14	TRBD1	-	TRBV6-2/TRBV6-3	TGTGCCAGCAGTTACATGGACAGGGCTGAGGGAGCTTTCTTT	CASSYMDRAEGAFF
TRBJ1-5	15	-	few	TRBV19	TGTGCCAGTAGGCCTGACAGACATAGCAATCAGCCCCAGCATTTT	CASRPDRHSNQPQHF
TRBJ2-5	15	TRBD2	-	TRBV11-2	TGTGCCAGCAGCTTAGGCGGGGGGTACCAAGAGACCCAGTACTTC	CASSLGGGYQETQYF
TRBJ1-4	15	-	-	TRBV5-1	TGCGCCAGCAGCTCGACCGGGACGGTTAATGAAAAACTGTTTTTT	CASSSTGTVNEKLFF
TRBJ2-1	16	-	once	TRBV29-1	TGCAGCGTTGATAGTCCTTCGGTGGGACAAGATGTTGAGCAGTTCTTC	CSVDSPSVGQDVEQFF
TRBJ2-7	13	-	once	TRBV12-3/TRBV12-4	TGTGCCAGCAGTTGGGGGGTATCCTACGAGCAGTACTTC	CASSWGVSYEQYF
TRBJ2-7	15	TRBD1	-	TRBV9	TGTGCCAGCAGCGTAGGTGTGACAGGGGTCAACGAGCAGTACTTC	CASSVGVTGVNEQYF
TRBJ1-1	16	-	-	TRBV4-1	TGCGCCAGCAGCCAAGAGGCTGACTCTTACGACTCGGTCGCTTTCTTT	CASSQEADSYDSVAFF
TRBJ2-7	14	-	-	TRBV19	TGTGCCAGTGCATCCCAGGGGTCGACCTACGAGCAGTACTTC	CASASQGSTYEQYF
TRBJ2-3	16	TRBD2	once	TRBV5-4	TGTGCCAGCAGCTTGCAGACTTTAGCGGGGACAGATACGCAGTATTTT	CASSLQTLAGTDTQYF
TRBJ1-1	13	-	-	TRBV6-5	TGTGCCAGCAGTTACTCTTCCAACACTGAAGCTTTCTTT	CASSYSSNTEAFF
TRBJ1-1	14	TRBD1	-	TRBV25-1	TGTGCCAGCACCTGGACAGGGGGCACCACTGAAGCTTTCTTT	CASTWTGGTTEAFF
TRBJ1-1	15	-	-	TRBV11-2	TGTGCCAGCAGCTTAGGCGTCAGCGAGGTCACTGAAGCTTTCTTT	CASSLGVSEVTEAFF
TRBJ2-1	16	TRBD2	few	TRBV4-3	TGCGCCAGCAGCCAAGACACTAGCGGGGGGTACAATGAGCAGTTCTTC	CASSQDTSGGYNEQFF
TRBJ2-5	14	TRBD2	-	TRBV6-6	TGTGCCAGCAGCCAGACTAGCGGGGGAAAGACCCAGTACTTC	CASSQTSGGKTQYF
TRBJ1-1	13	-	-	TRBV9	TGTGCCAGCGGAGAGGAGGGGCACACTGAAGCTTTCTTT	CASGEEGHTEAFF
TRBJ2-7	14	-	-	TRBV6-5	TGTGCCAGCATTCCGGGGTGGGGGTCCTACGAGCAGTACTTC	CASIPGWGSYEQYF
TRBJ1-2	16	-	-	TRBV21-1	TGTGCCAGCAGCAAAAGGTCGCCTCGGACACTGTATGGCTACACCTTC	CASSKRSPRTLYGYTF
TRBJ2-3	14	-	-	TRBV7-8	TGTGCCAGCAGCTTAGGTGGCGCCCCTACTACGCAGTATTTT	CASSLGGAPTTQYF
TRBJ1-1	14	-	-	TRBV9	TGTGCCAGCAGCGTAGTCGGTCCGAACACTGAAGCTTTCTTT	CASSVVGPNTEAFF
TRBJ1-1	13	-	-	TRBV3-1/TRBV3-2	TGTGCCAGCAGCCAAGCCGGAGCCATGGGAGCTTTCTTT	CASSQAGAMGAFF
TRBJ2-2	18	-	-	TRBV18	TGTGCCAGCTCATGGCTCACGTATTCGGGAACCGACACCGGGGAGCTGTTTTTT	CASSWLTYSGTDTGELFF
TRBJ2-5	13	-	-	TRBV4-3	TGCGCCAGCAGCCAGAGGGGCAGTGAGACCCAGTACTTC	CASSQRGSETQYF
TRBJ1-2	13	-	-	TRBV12-3/TRBV12-4	TGTGCCAGCACTTTAACCGGGTCCCTGGGCTACACCTTC	CASTLTGSLGYTF
TRBJ2-4	17	-	-	TRBV5-8	TGTGCCAGCAGCTGGGACGGGAATATCCTAGCCAAAAACATTCAGTACTTC	CASSWDGNILAKNIQYF
TRBJ2-5	16	-	-	TRBV4-3	TGCGCCAGCAGCCAAGACAACAGGGAGGTAGGGGAGACCCAGTACTTC	CASSQDNREVGETQYF
TRBJ2-7	15	-	-	TRBV6-1	TGTGCCAGCAGTGAAGTTAGAGAGGTTACCTACGAGCAGTACTTC	CASSEVREVTYEQYF
TRBJ2-1	15	TRBD2	-	TRBV11-1	TGTGCCAGCAGCTTGAGAGCGGGGGACTACAATGAGCAGTTCTTC	CASSLRAGDYNEQFF
TRBJ1-1	16	-	-	TRBV9	TGTGCCAGCAGCGTAGGAGGGGCGACCTGGGGAACTGAAGCTTTCTTT	CASSVGGATWGTEAFF
TRBJ2-1	17	TRBD2	-	TRBV14	TGTGCCAGCAGCCATCCCGGATTAGCGGGGGGGTCGGGTGAGCAGTTCTTC	CASSHPGLAGGSGEQFF
TRBJ2-7	14	TRBD2	-	TRBV6-1	TGTGCCAGCAGTGAATTCGCTAGCGGCAGCGAGCAGTACTTC	CASSEFASGSEQYF
TRBJ1-2	18	-	once	TRBV4-3	TGCGCCAGCAGCCAAGCCGTTGGGGCCCTTACCGGCGGGTATGGCTACACCTTC	CASSQAVGALTGGYGYTF